A selection of T cell receptor beta chains follows, all from one sample in a study of yellow fever vaccine responses in identical twins. TCRdb itself ran the RT-PCR reads through MiXCR, one entry per CDR3 protein. The sample contains some 20,000 distinct CDR3 sequences, around 70% of which appear only once. The sequenced sample was T cells from blood (PBMCs), unsorted or a sorted subset (not recorded which), obtained before or after yellow fever vaccination (not recorded which). These receptors originate from a woman aged 18-35 years who received the yellow fever vaccine. CDR3s include the opening cysteine and the closing phenylalanine or tryptophan. A D gene is named only where the DNA matches it firmly. Clone size, where shown, is once, few, many, or a class for clones that have expanded.

length	D	V	size	J	CDR3	DNA
13	TRBD1	TRBV18	-	TRBJ1-5	CASSRDRNQPQHF	TGTGCCAGCTCACGGGACAGGAATCAGCCCCAGCATTTT
14	-	TRBV11-2	few	TRBJ2-2	CASRGRDGTGELFF	TGTGCCAGCCGGGGGCGGGATGGCACCGGGGAGCTGTTTTTT
13	-	TRBV7-1	-	TRBJ1-1	CASSSGGRPEAFF	TGTGCCAGCAGCTCCGGGGGACGCCCTGAAGCTTTCTTT
13	-	TRBV19	-	TRBJ2-1	CASSGGLGNEQFF	TGTGCCAGTAGTGGCGGATTGGGTAATGAGCAGTTCTTC
14	TRBD2	TRBV29-1	-	TRBJ2-1	CSATPAGDPNEQFF	TGCAGCGCTACCCCAGCGGGGGATCCCAATGAGCAGTTCTTC
15	-	TRBV12-3/TRBV12-4	-	TRBJ1-5	CASTQWQRSNQPQHF	TGTGCCAGCACCCAGTGGCAGCGTAGCAATCAGCCCCAGCATTTT
19	TRBD1	TRBV24-1	-	TRBJ2-1	CATSELLVRGKASYNEQFF	TGTGCCACCAGTGAATTACTCGTCAGGGGGAAGGCCTCCTACAATGAGCAGTTCTTC
12	-	TRBV20-1	-	TRBJ1-4	CRPPGPVEKLFF	TGCAGGCCCCCGGGGCCGGTAGAAAAACTGTTTTTT
13	-	TRBV4-1	few	TRBJ2-1	CASSQGGMNEQFF	TGCGCCAGCAGCCAAGGGGGAATGAATGAGCAGTTCTTC
14	-	TRBV2	-	TRBJ1-1	CASSPGALNTEAFF	TGTGCCAGCTCCCCCGGGGCTCTCAACACTGAAGCTTTCTTT
14	-	TRBV12-3/TRBV12-4	-	TRBJ1-1	CASSLVPENTEAFF	TGTGCCAGCAGTTTGGTCCCCGAGAACACTGAAGCTTTCTTT
13	-	TRBV7-6	once	TRBJ2-5	CASTQGMKETQYF	TGTGCCAGCACGCAGGGGATGAAAGAGACCCAGTACTTC
13	-	TRBV19	-	TRBJ1-6	CASSDSWNSPLHF	TGTGCCAGTAGTGACAGCTGGAATTCACCCCTCCACTTT
12	-	TRBV2	-	TRBJ1-4	CASSELSAKLFF	TGTGCCAGCAGTGAGCTTAGCGCAAAACTGTTTTTT
12	-	TRBV28	-	TRBJ2-7	CASTRVGSEQYF	TGTGCCAGCACACGTGTGGGAAGCGAGCAGTACTTC
12	-	TRBV18	-	TRBJ2-1	CASSPPGNEQFF	TGTGCCAGCTCTCCACCGGGCAATGAGCAGTTCTTC
16	TRBD1	TRBV10-3	few	TRBJ2-5	CAISEPGTGGKETQYF	TGTGCCATCAGTGAGCCGGGGACAGGGGGGAAGGAGACCCAGTACTTC
14	-	TRBV6-1	few	TRBJ1-1	CASSEGLPGTEAFF	TGTGCCAGCAGTGAAGGACTCCCGGGCACTGAAGCTTTCTTT
11	-	TRBV5-1	-	TRBJ2-1	CASRYGNEQFF	TGCGCCAGCAGATACGGCAATGAGCAGTTCTTC
13	-	TRBV7-9	few	TRBJ2-3	CASSIFTGDTQYF	TGTGCCAGCAGCATCTTCACTGGGGATACGCAGTATTTT
17	-	TRBV4-2	-	TRBJ2-1	CASSQVYERGLPSEQFF	TGTGCCAGCAGCCAAGTATACGAGAGGGGCCTTCCGTCTGAGCAGTTCTTC
12	-	TRBV29-1	-	TRBJ2-2	CSVSSPTGELFF	TGCAGCGTTTCGTCCCCGACCGGGGAGCTGTTTTTT
14	TRBD1	TRBV27	-	TRBJ2-7	CASATGVSSYEQYF	TGTGCCAGCGCTACAGGGGTAAGCTCCTACGAGCAGTACTTC
14	TRBD1	TRBV20-1	-	TRBJ1-2	CSASLGQGNKGYTF	TGCAGTGCTAGTTTAGGACAGGGGAACAAGGGCTACACCTTC
14	-	TRBV14	few	TRBJ2-7	CASSRRTVFYEQYF	TGTGCCAGCAGCCGGCGGACCGTATTCTACGAGCAGTACTTC